Presented here are 27 T cell receptor beta chains from one specimen sequenced in a study of cytomegalovirus exposure and HLA in healthy donors. Sequenced by immunoSEQ multiplex PCR; TCRdb stores in-frame clones only, minus some. The table records approximately 150,000 clones, about 89% of them present only once. Sequencing input: PBMCs. The source of these receptors is a man aged 18 to 30 in good health and CMV-seropositive.

V usage is TRBV5-8 and J usage is TRBJ1-1, with 8 bases aligning to TRBD1. This CDR3 is 15 amino acids long. Germline V CDR1 and CDR2: SGHTS, YDEGEE. With V trimmed by 4 bases and J by 5 bases, 10 bases remained unmatched. The CDR3 nucleotides are TGTGCCAGCAGCCGCGCCGGGACAGGACGTACTGAAGCTTTCTTT. It translates to CASSRAGTGRTEAFF. The whole variable domain, remainder taken from reference TRBV5-8 and TRBJ1-1, is EAGVTQSPTHLIKTRGQQATLRCSPISGHTSVYWYQQALGLGLQFLLWYDEGEERNRGNFPPRFSGRQFPNYSSELNVNALELEDSALYLCASSRAGTGRTEAFFGQGTRLTVV.

This chain uses TRBV19 with TRBJ1-3; D perhaps matches TRBD1 (5 bases). There are 15 residues in the CDR3. Deletions cut 3 bases from V and 9 bases from J, with 18 bases between. Per germline, CDR1 LNHDA and CDR2 SQIVND (reference sequence). This CDR3 is CASSIGGARLGTIYF. The CDR3 DNA reads as TGTGCCAGTAGTATCGGAGGGGCACGTCTCGGCACCATATATTTT.

This clone was observed once. The gene calls are TRBV19 and TRBJ2-1; 11 nucleotides line up with TRBD1. J was trimmed by 2 bases and V by 5 bases; bases with no gene match: 11. The CDR3 consists of 18 residues. Germline CDR1 reads LNHDA; CDR2 reads SQIVND (reference sequence). The CDR3 sequence is CASSPGTGGEGPYNEQFF. The CDR3 nucleotides read TGTGCCAGTAGTCCCGGGACAGGGGGTGAGGGTCCCTACAATGAGCAGTTCTTC.

The rearrangement links TRBV28 to TRBJ2-3; weak D call: TRBD1 (7 bases). Deletions cut 5 bases from V and 0 bases from J, with 12 bases between. The length of the CDR3 is 15 residues. Germline V gene lookup returns CDR1 MDHEN and CDR2 SYDVKM. The CDR3: CASSGGTASTDTQYF. Written as DNA, the CDR3 is TGTGCCAGCAGTGGGGGGACAGCTAGCACAGATACGCAGTATTTT.

The chain carries TRBV4-3 and TRBJ2-5, with D maybe TRBD1 (5 bases). CDR3 length equals 17 residues. Germline lookup yields CDR1 LGHNA and CDR2 YSLEER. V shed 1 base and J shed 3 bases, with 18 bases lying between them. The CDR3 nucleotides read TGCGCCAGCAGCCAAGGTTGGATCAGAATAGGGGAAGAGACCCAGTACTTC. Protein sequence: CASSQGWIRIGEETQYF.

V is TRBV20-1 and J is TRBJ2-4; 7 nucleotides agree with TRBD2. V trimming: 6 bases; J trimming: 9 bases; junction bases outside the gene matches: 5. This CDR3 contains 11 residues. Germline-derived CDR1 and CDR2 are DFQATT and SNEGSKA (reference sequence). CDR3 DNA sequence: TGCAGTGCGGGGGGGTCGGGCATTCAGTACTTC. It specifies CSAGGSGIQYF.

The chain has TRBV6-6 and TRBJ2-5; 7 bases match TRBD2. With 5 bases clipped from V and 4 bases from J, the junction kept 4 bases outside the gene matches. The CDR3 covers 13 residues. Germline V lookup: CDR1 MNHNY, CDR2 SVGAGI (reference sequence). CDR3 amino acids: CASSRLARETQYF. The CDR3 DNA is TGTGCCAGCAGTAGACTAGCTAGAGAGACCCAGTACTTC.

The V call is TRBV5-6, the J call TRBJ2-2, with D possibly matching TRBD2 (7 bases). V was trimmed by 4 bases and J by 3 bases, leaving 22 bases between them. The CDR3 length is 18 residues. Germline V CDR1 and CDR2: SGHDT, YYEEEE. CDR3 residues: CASSEYRGASVHTGELFF. The CDR3 coding sequence is TGTGCCAGCAGCGAGTACCGGGGGGCGTCGGTTCACACCGGGGAGCTGTTTTTT.

The CDR3 nucleotides read TGCAGCGTTGAATATGGGGCTGGACAGGGCTCCTACGAGCAGTACTTC. This codes for CSVEYGAGQGSYEQYF. The V gene is TRBV29-1, the J gene TRBJ2-7; 8 positions match TRBD1. Trimming took 2 bases from V and 0 from J; bases not matched to a gene: 9. The V gene's germline CDR1 is SQVTM and CDR2 ANQGSEA. This CDR3 has 16 residues.

The rearrangement joins TRBV6-6 to TRBJ2-7; D is uncertain. The length of the CDR3 is 15 residues. The V end was cut by 0 bases, the J end by 5 bases, with 14 bases between. Per germline, CDR1 MNHNY and CDR2 SVGAGI (reference sequence). The CDR3 DNA reads TGTGCCAGCAGTTACTCGTTCAGGTACATCCACGAGCAGTACTTC. It yields the protein CASSYSFRYIHEQYF.

V is TRBV2 and J is TRBJ1-4; D gene unclear. The germline CDR1 and CDR2 sequences are SNHLY and FYNNEI. The V gene lost 2 bases and the J gene lost 8 bases, with 3 bases spanning the gap. The CDR3 loop spans 11 amino acids. The CDR3 DNA sequence: TGTGCCAGCAGTGAACGGGAAAAACTGTTTTTT. This codes for CASSEREKLFF.

J is TRBJ2-5 and V is TRBV19; D not resolved. Germline values: CDR1 LNHDA, CDR2 SQIVND (reference sequence). The length of the CDR3 is 15 residues. V lost 1 base to trimming and J lost 5 bases, with 14 bases between them. The DNA of the CDR3 is TGTGCCAGTAGTATAGGTAACAGTGCCTGGGAGACCCAGTACTTC. Its translation: CASSIGNSAWETQYF.

In this sample, this clone turned up a few times. The chain uses TRBV7-9 and TRBJ2-7; D perhaps matches TRBD1 (5 bases). The CDR3 sequence is 13 residues long. The V and J ends lost 5 bases and 9 bases respectively, with 17 bases between them. Germline assignment: CDR1 SEHNR and CDR2 FQNEAQ (reference sequence). CDR3 loop: CASSPPQAVVQYF. The CDR3 bases are TGTGCCAGCAGCCCCCCACAGGCCGTCGTGCAGTACTTC. The full variable domain, rest sourced from reference TRBV7-9 and TRBJ2-7, is DTGVSQNPRHKITKRGQNVTFRCDPISEHNRLYWYRQTLGQGPEFLTYFQNEAQLEKSRLLSDRFSAERPKGSFSTLEIQRTEQGDSAMYLCASSPPQAVVQYFGPGTRLTVT.

The genes are TRBV7-9 and TRBJ1-2; 8 bases agree with TRBD1. The CDR3 has 14 amino acids. The germline V gene has CDR1 SEHNR and CDR2 FQNEAQ (reference sequence). The J segment lost 4 bases and the V segment lost 5 bases, leaving 6 bases of the junction unmatched. The CDR3 sequence: CASSPQGAGYGYTF. As DNA, the CDR3 is TGTGCCAGCAGCCCTCAGGGGGCGGGCTATGGCTACACCTTC. Filled out from reference TRBV7-9 and TRBJ1-2, the complete variable domain reads DTGVSQNPRHKITKRGQNVTFRCDPISEHNRLYWYRQTLGQGPEFLTYFQNEAQLEKSRLLSDRFSAERPKGSFSTLEIQRTEQGDSAMYLCASSPQGAGYGYTFGSGTRLTVV.

Note on this clone: The junction does not match germline at one end; this may be a read error. This chain joins TRBV10-3 and TRBJ2-7; tentative D call: TRBD2 (6 bases). The CDR3 has 11 amino acids. Germline V gene lookup returns CDR1 ENHRY and CDR2 SYGVKD. As DNA, the CDR3 is TGTGCCATCAGTGAGGGCGGGACCCTTTTCTTC. This codes for CAISEGGTLFF.

This clone was seen once. The CDR3, as DNA: TGTGCCAGCAGCTCACAGGGAGTAATGGCTTTCTTT. Translated, it gives CASSSQGVMAFF. The chain carries TRBV13 and TRBJ1-1; TRBD1 is a possible D gene (6 bases). Germline CDR1 reads PRHDT; CDR2 reads FYEKMQ (reference sequence). The CDR3 sequence is 12 residues long. Between the trimmed V and J ends, which lost 4 bases and 11 bases, there was a span of 14 bases. Variable domain in full (rest from reference TRBV13 and TRBJ1-1): AAGVIQSPRHLIKEKRETATLKCYPIPRHDTVYWYQQGPGQDPQFLISFYEKMQSDKGSIPDRFSAQQFSDYHSELNMSSLELGDSALYFCASSSQGVMAFFGQGTRLTVV.

In nucleotides, the CDR3 is TGTGCCAGCCGACTCCGTAGGTATTCTAACCATCCTCGGACCTACGAGCAGTACTTC. Translation: CASRLRRYSNHPRTYEQYF. This chain connects TRBV18 to TRBJ2-7, with D unresolved. Germline V gives CDR1 KGHSH, CDR2 LQKENI. The V end was cut by 8 bases, the J end by 2 bases, with 31 bases between. This CDR3 is built from 19 residues. The full variable domain, with the rest looked up from reference TRBV18 and TRBJ2-7, is NAGVMQNPRHLVRRRGQEARLRCSPMKGHSHVYWYRQLPEEGLKFMVYLQKENIIDESGMPKERFSAEFPKEGPSILRIQQVVRGDSAAYFCASRLRRYSNHPRTYEQYFGPGTRLTVT.

The rearrangement uses TRBV13 and TRBJ2-2, with 8 positions matching TRBD1. V was clipped by 0 bases and J by 4 bases; unmatched bases: 4. Per germline, CDR1 PRHDT and CDR2 FYEKMQ (reference sequence). The CDR3 has 16 amino acids. CDR3 sequence reads: CASSLGDRASTGELFF. CDR3 DNA sequence: TGTGCCAGCAGCTTAGGGGACAGGGCGAGCACCGGGGAGCTGTTTTTT.

The chain links TRBV6-5 to TRBJ2-7; 12 bases fit TRBD1. J lost 6 bases, V lost 2 bases, and 8 bases had no gene match. The CDR3 sequence is 16 residues long. The germline V gene has CDR1 MNHEY and CDR2 SVGAGI. The CDR3 spells CASSYMAGTGGSEQYF. CDR3 DNA: TGTGCCAGCAGTTACATGGCCGGGACAGGGGGCTCCGAGCAGTACTTC.

A remark on this clone: The sample holds other DNA sequences that translate to the same CDR3. J is TRBJ2-7 and V is TRBV9, with D perhaps TRBD1 (6 bases). The ends were cut back, 3 bases at V and 4 bases at J, with 8 bases in the middle. This CDR3 has 12 amino acids. Per the germline V gene, CDR1 is SGDLS and CDR2 is YYNGEE. The CDR3 loop reads CASSATGYEQYF. In DNA form, the CDR3 reads TGTGCCAGCAGCGCCACAGGGTACGAGCAGTACTTC.

This sequence joins TRBV11-1 and TRBJ2-7, with 10 nucleotides matching TRBD1. The CDR3 is 15 amino acids. The V gene's germline CDR1 is SGHAT and CDR2 FQDESV (reference sequence). The junction had 2 bases not matched to a gene; V was cut back by 1 base and J by 2 bases. CDR3 coding DNA: TGTGCCAGCAGCTTAGGGGACAGGGGCCCCTACGAGCAGTACTTC. Translating it yields CASSLGDRGPYEQYF.

The CDR3 DNA is TGTGCCAGCAGCTCAAGACAGGGGGCCCCGAACACCGGGGAGCTGTTTTTT. It yields the protein CASSSRQGAPNTGELFF. The genes are TRBV7-9 and TRBJ2-2; 10 nucleotides agree with TRBD1. V was pared by 4 bases and J by 0 bases, with 5 bases of the junction left unmatched. CDR3 size: 17 residues. The germline V gene encodes CDR1 SEHNR and CDR2 FQNEAQ (reference sequence).

The rearrangement uses TRBV2 and TRBJ1-1; a possible D gene is TRBD1 (5 bases). Trimming removed 5 bases from V and 4 bases from J, with 14 bases in between. Per the germline V gene, CDR1 is SNHLY and CDR2 is FYNNEI. The CDR3 runs 14 residues. This chain's CDR3 is CASSLWQGTTEAFF. CDR3 nucleotide sequence: TGTGCCAGCAGTCTATGGCAGGGAACCACTGAAGCTTTCTTT.

V is TRBV5-6 and J is TRBJ1-1, with a tentative D call TRBD1 (6 bases). The length of the CDR3 is 14 residues. The ends were cut back, 4 bases at V and 1 base at J, with 11 bases in the middle. Germline loops: CDR1 SGHDT, CDR2 YYEEEE. The CDR3: CASSLRGPNTEAFF. The CDR3 region has the DNA TGTGCCAGCAGCCTCAGGGGACCGAACACTGAAGCTTTCTTT.

The rearrangement links TRBV29-1 to TRBJ2-5; 9 bases agree with TRBD1. Germline V gene data show CDR1 as SQVTM and CDR2 as ANQGSEA. V gave up 1 base and J gave up 1 base; unmatched junction bases: 7. The CDR3 consists of 16 residues. The CDR3 region is CSVEGGGTGFQETQYF. CDR3 sequence (DNA): TGCAGCGTTGAAGGGGGAGGGACAGGGTTCCAAGAGACCCAGTACTTC.

The rearrangement links TRBV27 to TRBJ1-2; perhaps TRBD1 as D (6 bases). Trimming took 8 bases from V and 8 from J, leaving 15 bases between them. Looked up from germline, CDR1 is MNHEY and CDR2 is SMNVEV (reference sequence). CDR3 size: 12 residues. CDR3 sequence (DNA): TGTGCCAGCTGGTCAGGGGAGAGGGGCTACACCTTC. It encodes CASWSGERGYTF.

This clone was found a few times. This chain joins TRBV20-1 and TRBJ1-2; D perhaps matches TRBD1 (5 bases). The CDR3 consists of 11 residues. Trimming stripped 5 bases from V and 5 bases from J, with 9 bases between. In germline, CDR1 is DFQATT, CDR2 SNEGSKA (reference sequence). DNA of the CDR3: TGCAGTGCTGAGAAGGGGTATGGCTACACCTTC. The encoded protein is CSAEKGYGYTF.